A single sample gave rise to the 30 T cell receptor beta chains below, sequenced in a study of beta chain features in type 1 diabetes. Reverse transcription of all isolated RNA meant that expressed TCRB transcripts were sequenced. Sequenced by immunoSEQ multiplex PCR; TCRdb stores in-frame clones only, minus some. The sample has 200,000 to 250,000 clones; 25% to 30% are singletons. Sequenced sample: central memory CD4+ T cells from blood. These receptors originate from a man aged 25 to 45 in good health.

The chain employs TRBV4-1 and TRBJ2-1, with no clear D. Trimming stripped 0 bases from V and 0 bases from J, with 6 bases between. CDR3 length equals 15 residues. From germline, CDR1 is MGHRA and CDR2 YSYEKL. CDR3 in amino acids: CASSQDTGSYNEQFF. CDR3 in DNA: TGCGCCAGCAGCCAAGACACGGGCTCCTACAATGAGCAGTTCTTC.

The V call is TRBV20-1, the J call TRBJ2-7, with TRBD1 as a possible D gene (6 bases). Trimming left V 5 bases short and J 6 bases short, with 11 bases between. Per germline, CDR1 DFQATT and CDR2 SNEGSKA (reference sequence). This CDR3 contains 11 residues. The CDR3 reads CSAAQGIEQYF. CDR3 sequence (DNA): TGCAGTGCTGCCCAGGGGATCGAGCAGTACTTC.

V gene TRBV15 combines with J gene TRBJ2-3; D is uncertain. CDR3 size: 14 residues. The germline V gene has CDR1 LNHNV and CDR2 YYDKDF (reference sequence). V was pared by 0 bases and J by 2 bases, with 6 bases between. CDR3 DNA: TGTGCCACCAGCAGAGATCGGCACACAGATACGCAGTATTTT. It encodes CATSRDRHTDTQYF.

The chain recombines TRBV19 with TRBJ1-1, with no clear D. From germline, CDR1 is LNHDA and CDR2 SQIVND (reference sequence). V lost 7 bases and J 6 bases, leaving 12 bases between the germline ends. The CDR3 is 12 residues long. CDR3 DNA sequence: TGTGCCAGTACCCGATTAGGGTCTGAAGCTTTCTTT. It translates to CASTRLGSEAFF.

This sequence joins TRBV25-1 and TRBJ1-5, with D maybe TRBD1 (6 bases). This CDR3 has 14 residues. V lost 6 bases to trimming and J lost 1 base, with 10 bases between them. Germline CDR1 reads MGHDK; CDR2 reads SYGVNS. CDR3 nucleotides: TGTGCCAGCAGACAGGGTGGCAGCAATCAGCCCCAGCATTTT. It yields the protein CASRQGGSNQPQHF.

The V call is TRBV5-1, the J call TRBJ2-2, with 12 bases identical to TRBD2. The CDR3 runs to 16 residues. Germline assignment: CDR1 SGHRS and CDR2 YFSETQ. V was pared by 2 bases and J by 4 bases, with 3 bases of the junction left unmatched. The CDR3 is CASSLLAGGGTGELFF. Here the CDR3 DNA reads TGCGCCAGCAGCTTACTAGCGGGAGGAGGCACCGGGGAGCTGTTTTTT.

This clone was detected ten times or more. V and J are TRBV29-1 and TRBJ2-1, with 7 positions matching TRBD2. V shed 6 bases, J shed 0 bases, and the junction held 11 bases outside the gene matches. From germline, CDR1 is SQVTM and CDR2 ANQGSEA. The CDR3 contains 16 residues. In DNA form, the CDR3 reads TGCAGCGTCCTATTAGCTCGGACTAGCTCCTACAATGAGCAGTTCTTC. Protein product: CSVLLARTSSYNEQFF.

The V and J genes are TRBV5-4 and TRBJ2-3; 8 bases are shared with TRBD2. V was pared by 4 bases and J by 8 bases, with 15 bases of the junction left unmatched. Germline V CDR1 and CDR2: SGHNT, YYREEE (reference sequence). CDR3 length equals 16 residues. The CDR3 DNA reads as TGTGCCAGCAGCGCCGCGGGAGCGGGGGACGTTGGTACGCAGTATTTT. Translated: CASSAAGAGDVGTQYF.

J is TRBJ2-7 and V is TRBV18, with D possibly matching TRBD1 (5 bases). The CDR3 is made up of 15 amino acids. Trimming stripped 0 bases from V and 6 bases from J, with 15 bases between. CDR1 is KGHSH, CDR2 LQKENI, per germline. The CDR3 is CASSPPSRAIGEQYF. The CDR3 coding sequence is TGTGCCAGCTCACCACCGAGCAGGGCTATCGGCGAGCAGTACTTC.

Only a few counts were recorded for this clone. This chain's CDR3 is CASSRARSADTQYF. The CDR3 nucleotides read TGTGCCAGCAGCCGGGCTAGGAGCGCAGATACGCAGTATTTT. The rearrangement joins TRBV6-5 to TRBJ2-3; D is uncertain. Per the germline V gene, CDR1 is MNHEY and CDR2 is SVGAGI. Trimming left V 6 bases short and J 4 bases short, with 14 bases between. This CDR3 is built from 14 residues.

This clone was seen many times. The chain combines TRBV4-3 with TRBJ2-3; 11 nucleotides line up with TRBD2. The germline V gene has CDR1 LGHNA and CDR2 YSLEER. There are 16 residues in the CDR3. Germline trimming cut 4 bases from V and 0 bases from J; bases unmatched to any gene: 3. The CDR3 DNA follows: TGCGCCAGCAGCCGCCGGACTAGCGGGAGCACAGATACGCAGTATTTT. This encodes CASSRRTSGSTDTQYF.

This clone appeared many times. The CDR3 DNA reads as TGCGCCAGCAGGTCGCAGGGGAGTTACAATGAGCAGTTCTTC. Protein product: CASRSQGSYNEQFF. The V call is TRBV5-1, the J call TRBJ2-1; D is perhaps TRBD1 (6 bases). CDR1 is SGHRS and CDR2 is YFSETQ in the germline V gene. Trimming removed 5 bases from V and 4 bases from J, with 13 bases in between. This CDR3 has 14 amino acids.

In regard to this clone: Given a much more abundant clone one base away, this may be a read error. The CDR3 nucleotides read TGTGCCAGCAGCTTAGAATGGGGTGCTGAAGCTTTCTTT. Protein sequence: CASSLEWGAEAFF. This rearrangement joins TRBV7-2 to TRBJ1-1, with unresolved D. CDR3 size: 13 residues. V shed 1 base and J shed 6 bases, with 9 bases lying between them. The germline V gene encodes CDR1 SGHTA and CDR2 FQGNSA.

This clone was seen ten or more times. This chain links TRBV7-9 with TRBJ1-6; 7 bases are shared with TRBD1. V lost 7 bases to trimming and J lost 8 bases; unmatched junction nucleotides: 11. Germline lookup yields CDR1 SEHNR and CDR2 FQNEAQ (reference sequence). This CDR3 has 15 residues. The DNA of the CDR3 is TGTGCCAGCACCTCCGGACAGGTGATGGATTCACCCCTCCACTTT. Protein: CASTSGQVMDSPLHF.

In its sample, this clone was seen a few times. This CDR3 is CASSLMTSGYQETQYF. The CDR3 DNA reads as TGTGCCAGCAGTTTGATGACTAGCGGGTACCAAGAGACCCAGTACTTC. The rearrangement uses TRBV28 and TRBJ2-5; 10 bases are a match to TRBD2. The J segment lost 0 bases and the V segment lost 3 bases, leaving 4 bases of the junction unmatched. In germline, CDR1 is MDHEN, CDR2 SYDVKM. CDR3 length equals 16 residues.

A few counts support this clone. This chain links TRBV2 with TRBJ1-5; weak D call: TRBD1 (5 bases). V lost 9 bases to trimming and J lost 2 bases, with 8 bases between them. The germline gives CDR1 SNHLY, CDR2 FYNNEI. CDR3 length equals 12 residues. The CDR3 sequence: CASDSGNQPQHF. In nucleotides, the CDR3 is TGTGCCAGTGACAGCGGCAATCAGCCCCAGCATTTT.

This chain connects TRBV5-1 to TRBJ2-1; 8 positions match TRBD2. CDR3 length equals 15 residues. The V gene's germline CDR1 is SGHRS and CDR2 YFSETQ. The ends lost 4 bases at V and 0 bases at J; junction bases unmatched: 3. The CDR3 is CASSEAGDSYNEQFF. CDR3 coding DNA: TGCGCCAGCAGCGAAGCGGGGGACTCCTACAATGAGCAGTTCTTC.

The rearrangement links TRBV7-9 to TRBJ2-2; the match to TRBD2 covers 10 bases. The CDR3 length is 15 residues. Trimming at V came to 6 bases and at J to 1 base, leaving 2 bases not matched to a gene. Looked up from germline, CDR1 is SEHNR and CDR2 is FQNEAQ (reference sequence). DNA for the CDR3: TGTGCCAGCAGGCTAGCGGGAGTGAACACCGGGGAGCTGTTTTTT. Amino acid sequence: CASRLAGVNTGELFF. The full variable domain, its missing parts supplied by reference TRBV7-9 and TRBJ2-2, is DTGVSQNPRHKITKRGQNVTFRCDPISEHNRLYWYRQTLGQGPEFLTYFQNEAQLEKSRLLSDRFSAERPKGSFSTLEIQRTEQGDSAMYLCASRLAGVNTGELFFGEGSRLTVL.

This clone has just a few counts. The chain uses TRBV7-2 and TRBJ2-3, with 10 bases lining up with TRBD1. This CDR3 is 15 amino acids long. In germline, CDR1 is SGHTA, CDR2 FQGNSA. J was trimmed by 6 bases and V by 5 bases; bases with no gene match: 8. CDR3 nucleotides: TGTGCCAGCAGCCCCGGGACAGGGGAATCGGATACGCAGTATTTT. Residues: CASSPGTGESDTQYF.

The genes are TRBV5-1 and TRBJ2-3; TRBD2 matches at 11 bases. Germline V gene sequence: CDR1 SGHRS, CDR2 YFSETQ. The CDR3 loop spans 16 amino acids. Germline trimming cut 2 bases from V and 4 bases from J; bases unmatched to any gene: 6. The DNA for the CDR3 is TGCGCCAGCAGCTTAGGTCTAGCGGGAGGTGCAGATACGCAGTATTTT. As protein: CASSLGLAGGADTQYF.

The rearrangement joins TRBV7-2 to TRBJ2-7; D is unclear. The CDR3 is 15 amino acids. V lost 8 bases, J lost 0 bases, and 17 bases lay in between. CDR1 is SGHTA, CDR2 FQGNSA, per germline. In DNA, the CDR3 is TGTGCCAGCCACCTCGACCCGACTGTCTCCTACGAGCAGTACTTC. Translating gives CASHLDPTVSYEQYF.

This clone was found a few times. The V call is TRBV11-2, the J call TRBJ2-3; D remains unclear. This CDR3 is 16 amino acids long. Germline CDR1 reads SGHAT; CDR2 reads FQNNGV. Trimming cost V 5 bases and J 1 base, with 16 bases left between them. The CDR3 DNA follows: TGTGCCAGCAGCGCTGGGTTCCTTACGGGCACAGATACGCAGTATTTT. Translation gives CASSAGFLTGTDTQYF. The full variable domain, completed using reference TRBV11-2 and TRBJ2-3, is EAGVAQSPRYKIIEKRQSVAFWCNPISGHATLYWYQQILGQGPKLLIQFQNNGVVDDSQLPKDRFSAERLKGVDSTLKIQPAKLEDSAVYLCASSAGFLTGTDTQYFGPGTRLTVL.

CDR3 protein: CAIKGLAGVDTQYF. The CDR3 bases are TGTGCCATCAAGGGACTAGCGGGGGTAGATACGCAGTATTTT. The chain combines TRBV10-3 with TRBJ2-3, with 14 nucleotides matching TRBD2. The V gene end was trimmed by 7 bases and the J gene end by 5 bases; junction bases not matched to a gene: 2. CDR1 is ENHRY and CDR2 is SYGVKD in the germline V gene. This CDR3 spans 14 amino acids.

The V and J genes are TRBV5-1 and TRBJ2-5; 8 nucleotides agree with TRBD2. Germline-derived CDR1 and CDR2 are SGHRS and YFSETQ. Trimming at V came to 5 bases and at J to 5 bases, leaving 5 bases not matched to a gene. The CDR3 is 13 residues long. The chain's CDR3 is CASRLGLAETQYF. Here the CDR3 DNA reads TGCGCCAGCAGGCTAGGACTAGCTGAGACCCAGTACTTC.

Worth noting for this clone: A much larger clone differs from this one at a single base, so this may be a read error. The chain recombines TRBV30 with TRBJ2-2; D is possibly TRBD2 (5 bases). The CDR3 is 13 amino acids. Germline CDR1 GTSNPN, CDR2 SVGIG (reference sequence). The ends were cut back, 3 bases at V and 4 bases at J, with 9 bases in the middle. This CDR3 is CAWRYAGTGELFF. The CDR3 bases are TGTGCCTGGAGGTATGCGGGCACCGGGGAGCTGTTTTTT.

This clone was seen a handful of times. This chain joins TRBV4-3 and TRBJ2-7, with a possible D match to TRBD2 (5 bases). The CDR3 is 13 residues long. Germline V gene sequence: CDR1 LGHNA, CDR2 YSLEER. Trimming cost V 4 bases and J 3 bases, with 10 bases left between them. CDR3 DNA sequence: TGCGCCAGCAGCCTGGAGGACGGCTACGAGCAGTACTTC. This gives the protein CASSLEDGYEQYF.

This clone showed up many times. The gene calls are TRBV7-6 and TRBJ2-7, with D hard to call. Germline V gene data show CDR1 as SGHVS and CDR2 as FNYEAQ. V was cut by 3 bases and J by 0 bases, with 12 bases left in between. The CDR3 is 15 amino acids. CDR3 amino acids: CASSLDDGLSYEQYF. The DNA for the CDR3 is TGTGCCAGCAGCTTGGATGACGGTCTCTCCTACGAGCAGTACTTC.

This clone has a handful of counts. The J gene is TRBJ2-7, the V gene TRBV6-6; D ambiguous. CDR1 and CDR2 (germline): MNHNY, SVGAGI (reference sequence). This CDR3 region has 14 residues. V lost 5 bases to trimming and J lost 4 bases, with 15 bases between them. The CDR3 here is CASSVSRTAYEQYF. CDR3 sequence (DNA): TGTGCCAGCAGTGTGAGCAGGACCGCTTACGAGCAGTACTTC.

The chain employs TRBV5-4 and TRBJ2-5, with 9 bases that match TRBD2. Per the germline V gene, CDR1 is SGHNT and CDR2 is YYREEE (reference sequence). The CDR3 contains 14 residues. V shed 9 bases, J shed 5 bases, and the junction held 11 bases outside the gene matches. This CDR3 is CATAGGRAVETQYF. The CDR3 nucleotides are TGTGCCACGGCGGGCGGGAGGGCCGTGGAGACCCAGTACTTC.

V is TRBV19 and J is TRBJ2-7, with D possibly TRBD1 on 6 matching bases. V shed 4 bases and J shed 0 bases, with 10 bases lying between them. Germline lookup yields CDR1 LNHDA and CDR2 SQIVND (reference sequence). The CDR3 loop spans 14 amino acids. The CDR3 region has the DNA TGTGCCAGTAGTACGAGGGGGAGCTCCTACGAGCAGTACTTC. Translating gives CASSTRGSSYEQYF.